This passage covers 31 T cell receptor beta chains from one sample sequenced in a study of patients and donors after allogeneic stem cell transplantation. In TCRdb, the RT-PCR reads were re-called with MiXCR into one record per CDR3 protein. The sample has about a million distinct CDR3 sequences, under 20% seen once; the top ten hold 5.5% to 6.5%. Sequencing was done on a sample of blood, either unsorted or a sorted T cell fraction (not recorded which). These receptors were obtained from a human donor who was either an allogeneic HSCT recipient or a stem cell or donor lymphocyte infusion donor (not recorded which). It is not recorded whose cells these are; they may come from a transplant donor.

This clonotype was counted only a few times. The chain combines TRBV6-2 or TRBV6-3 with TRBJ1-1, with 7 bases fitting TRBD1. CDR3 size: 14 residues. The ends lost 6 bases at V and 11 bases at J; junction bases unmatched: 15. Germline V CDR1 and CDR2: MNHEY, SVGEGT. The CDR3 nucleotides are TGTGCCAGCAGCCTCCCGGGACCGACAGGGTTCGCTTTCTTT. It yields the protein CASSLPGPTGFAFF.

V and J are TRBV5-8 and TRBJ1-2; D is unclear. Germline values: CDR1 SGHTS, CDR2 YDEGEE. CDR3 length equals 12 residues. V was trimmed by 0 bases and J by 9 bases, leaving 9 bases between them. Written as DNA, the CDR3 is TGTGCCAGCAGCTTGGGGCAGATGAGCTACACCTTC. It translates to CASSLGQMSYTF.

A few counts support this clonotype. CDR3 nucleotide sequence: TGTGCCACCAGTGATCCCAGGGTAGCGGTGTTTGGCTACACCTTC. This gives the protein CATSDPRVAVFGYTF. The chain is built from TRBV24-1 and TRBJ1-2; D is possibly TRBD1 (5 bases). The CDR3 runs 15 residues. V dropped 3 bases and J dropped 7 bases, with 17 bases sitting between them. Germline V gene lookup returns CDR1 KGHDR and CDR2 SFDVKD.

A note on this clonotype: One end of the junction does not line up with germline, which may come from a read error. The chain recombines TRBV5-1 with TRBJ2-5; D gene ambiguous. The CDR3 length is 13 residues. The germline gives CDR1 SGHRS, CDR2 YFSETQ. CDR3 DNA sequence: TGCGCCAGCAGCTCCCAAGGTCCAGAGAACCAGTACTTC. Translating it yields CASSSQGPENQYF.

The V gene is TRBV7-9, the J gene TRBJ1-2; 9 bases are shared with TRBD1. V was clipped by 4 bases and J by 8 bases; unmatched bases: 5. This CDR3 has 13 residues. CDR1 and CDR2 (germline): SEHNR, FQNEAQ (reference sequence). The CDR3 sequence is CASSSRDRAGYTF. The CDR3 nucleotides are TGTGCCAGCAGCTCCCGGGACAGGGCCGGCTACACCTTC.

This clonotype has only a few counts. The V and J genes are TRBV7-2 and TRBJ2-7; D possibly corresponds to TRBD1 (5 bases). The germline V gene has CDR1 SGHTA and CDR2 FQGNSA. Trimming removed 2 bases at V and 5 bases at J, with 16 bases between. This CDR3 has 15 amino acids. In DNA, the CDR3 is TGTGCCAGCAGCTTAAGGGGTAGGCTAATAGACGAGCAGTACTTC. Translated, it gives CASSLRGRLIDEQYF.

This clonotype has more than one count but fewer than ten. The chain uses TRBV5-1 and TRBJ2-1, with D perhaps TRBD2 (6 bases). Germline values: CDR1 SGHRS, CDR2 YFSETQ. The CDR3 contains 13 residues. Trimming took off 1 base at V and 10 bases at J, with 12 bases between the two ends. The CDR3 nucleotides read TGCGCCAGCAGCTTGAAACTAGCCGAAGAGCAGTTCTTC. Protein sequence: CASSLKLAEEQFF.

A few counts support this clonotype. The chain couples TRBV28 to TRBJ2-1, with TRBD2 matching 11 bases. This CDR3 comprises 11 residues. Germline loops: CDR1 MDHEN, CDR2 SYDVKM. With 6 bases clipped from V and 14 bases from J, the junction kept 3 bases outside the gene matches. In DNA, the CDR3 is TGTGCCAGCAGAGAACTAGCGGGAGAGTTCTTC. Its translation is CASRELAGEFF.

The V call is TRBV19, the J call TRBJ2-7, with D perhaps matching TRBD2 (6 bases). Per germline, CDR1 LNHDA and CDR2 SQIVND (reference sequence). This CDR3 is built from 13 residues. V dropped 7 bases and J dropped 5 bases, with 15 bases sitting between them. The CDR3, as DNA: TGTGCCAGTACGGTCGGGGGAGGCCACGAGCAGTACTTC. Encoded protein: CASTVGGGHEQYF.

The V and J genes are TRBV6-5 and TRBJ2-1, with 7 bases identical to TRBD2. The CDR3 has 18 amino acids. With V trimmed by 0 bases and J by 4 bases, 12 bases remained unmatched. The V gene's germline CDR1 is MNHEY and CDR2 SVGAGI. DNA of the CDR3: TGTGCCAGCAGTTACTCGGAAGCGGGGTACAAGGGGTACAATGAGCAGTTCTTC. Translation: CASSYSEAGYKGYNEQFF.

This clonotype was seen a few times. CDR3 in DNA: TGCGCCAGCAGCTTTGAGGGGGGGCACACTGAAGCTTTCTTT. Protein product: CASSFEGGHTEAFF. The rearrangement links TRBV5-1 to TRBJ1-1, with D possibly matching TRBD1 (6 bases). Germline CDR1 is SGHRS and CDR2 is YFSETQ. Between the trimmed V and J ends, which lost 2 bases and 3 bases, there was a span of 11 bases. The CDR3 totals 14 residues. Combining the CDR3 with reference TRBV5-1 and TRBJ1-1 gives the whole variable domain KAGVTQTPRYLIKTRGQQVTLSCSPISGHRSVSWYQQTPGQGLQFLFEYFSETQRNKGNFPGRFSGRQFSNSRSEMNVSTLELGDSALYLCASSFEGGHTEAFFGQGTRLTVV.

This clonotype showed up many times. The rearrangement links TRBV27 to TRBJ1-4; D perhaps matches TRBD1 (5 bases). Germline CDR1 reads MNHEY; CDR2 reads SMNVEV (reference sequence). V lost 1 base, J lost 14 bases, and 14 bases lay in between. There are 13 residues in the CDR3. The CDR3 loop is CASSLWDGDSLFF. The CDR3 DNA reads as TGTGCCAGCAGTTTATGGGACGGCGATAGTCTGTTTTTT.

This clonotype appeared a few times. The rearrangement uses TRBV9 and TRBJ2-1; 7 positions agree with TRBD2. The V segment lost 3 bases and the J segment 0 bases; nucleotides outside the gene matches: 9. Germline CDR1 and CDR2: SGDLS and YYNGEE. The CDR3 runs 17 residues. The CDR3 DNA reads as TGTGCCAGCAGCGCAAATGTTGCTAGCGGCTCCTACAATGAGCAGTTCTTC. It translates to CASSANVASGSYNEQFF.

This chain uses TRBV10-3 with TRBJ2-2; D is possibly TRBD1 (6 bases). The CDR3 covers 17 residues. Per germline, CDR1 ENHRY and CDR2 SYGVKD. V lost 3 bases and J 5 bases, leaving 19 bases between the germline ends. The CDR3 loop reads CAISDSGTGLGTGELFF. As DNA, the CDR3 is TGTGCCATCAGTGATTCAGGCACAGGGCTTGGAACCGGGGAGCTGTTTTTT.

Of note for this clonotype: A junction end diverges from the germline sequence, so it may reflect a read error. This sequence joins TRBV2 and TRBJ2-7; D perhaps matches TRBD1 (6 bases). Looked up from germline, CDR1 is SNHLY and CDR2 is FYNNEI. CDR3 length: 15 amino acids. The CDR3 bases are TGTGCCAGCAGCGAAGGACAGCAACCAACCTACGAGCAGTACTTC. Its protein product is CASSEGQQPTYEQYF.

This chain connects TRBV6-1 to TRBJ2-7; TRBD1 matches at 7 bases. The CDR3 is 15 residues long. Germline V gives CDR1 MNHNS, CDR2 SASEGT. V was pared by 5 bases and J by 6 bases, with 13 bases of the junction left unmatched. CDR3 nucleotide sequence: TGTGCCAGCAGTAAGGGGACAGAAGCTCATCGCGAGCAGTACTTC. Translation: CASSKGTEAHREQYF.

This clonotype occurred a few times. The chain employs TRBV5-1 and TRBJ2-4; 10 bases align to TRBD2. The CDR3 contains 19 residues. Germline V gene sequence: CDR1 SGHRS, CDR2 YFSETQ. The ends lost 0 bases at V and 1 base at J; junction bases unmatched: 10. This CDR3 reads CASSLVGSGGTPAKNIQYF. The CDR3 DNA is TGCGCCAGCAGCTTGGTTGGTAGCGGGGGGACGCCGGCCAAAAACATTCAGTACTTC.

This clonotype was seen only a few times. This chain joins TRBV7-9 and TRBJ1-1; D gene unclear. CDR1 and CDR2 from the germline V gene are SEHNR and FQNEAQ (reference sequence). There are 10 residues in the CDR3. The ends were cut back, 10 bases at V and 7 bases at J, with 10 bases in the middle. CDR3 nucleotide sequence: TGTGCCATCGACGGAAATGAAGCTTTCTTT. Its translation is CAIDGNEAFF. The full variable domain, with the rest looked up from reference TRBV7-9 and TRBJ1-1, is DTGVSQNPRHKITKRGQNVTFRCDPISEHNRLYWYRQTLGQGPEFLTYFQNEAQLEKSRLLSDRFSAERPKGSFSTLEIQRTEQGDSAMYLCAIDGNEAFFGQGTRLTVV.

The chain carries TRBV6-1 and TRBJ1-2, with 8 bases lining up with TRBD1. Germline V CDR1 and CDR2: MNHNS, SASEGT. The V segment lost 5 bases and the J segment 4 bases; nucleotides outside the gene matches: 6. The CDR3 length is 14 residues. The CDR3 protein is CASSPQGVTYGYTF. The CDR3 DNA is TGTGCCAGCAGTCCACAGGGGGTTACCTATGGCTACACCTTC.

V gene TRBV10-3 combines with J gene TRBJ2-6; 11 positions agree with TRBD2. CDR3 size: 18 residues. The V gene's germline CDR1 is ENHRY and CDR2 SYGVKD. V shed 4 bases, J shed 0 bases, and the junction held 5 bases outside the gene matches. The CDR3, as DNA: TGTGCCATCAGTGGTACTAGCGGGGGTATCTCTGGGGCCAACGTCCTGACTTTC. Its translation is CAISGTSGGISGANVLTF.

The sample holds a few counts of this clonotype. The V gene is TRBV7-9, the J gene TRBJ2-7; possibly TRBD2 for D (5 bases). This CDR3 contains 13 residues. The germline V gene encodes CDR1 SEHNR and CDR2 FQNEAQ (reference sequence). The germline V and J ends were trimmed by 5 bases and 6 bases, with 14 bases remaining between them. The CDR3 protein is CASSRFGNPEQYF. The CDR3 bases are TGTGCCAGCAGCCGTTTCGGGAACCCCGAGCAGTACTTC.

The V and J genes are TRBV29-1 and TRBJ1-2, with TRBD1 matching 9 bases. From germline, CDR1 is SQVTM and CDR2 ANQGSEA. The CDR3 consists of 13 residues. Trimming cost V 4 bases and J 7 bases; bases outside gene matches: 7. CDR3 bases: TGCAGCGTTGGGGGACAGGGAACGGGTGGCTACACCTTC. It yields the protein CSVGGQGTGGYTF.

The CDR3 DNA reads TGTGCCAGCAGTATGGGGACTAGCGGGACAGGGGCCGAGCAGTACTTC. It translates to CASSMGTSGTGAEQYF. This chain connects TRBV12-3 or TRBV12-4 to TRBJ2-7, with 13 bases that match TRBD2. This CDR3 has 16 amino acids. V lost 5 bases and J lost 6; bases outside the gene matches: 10.

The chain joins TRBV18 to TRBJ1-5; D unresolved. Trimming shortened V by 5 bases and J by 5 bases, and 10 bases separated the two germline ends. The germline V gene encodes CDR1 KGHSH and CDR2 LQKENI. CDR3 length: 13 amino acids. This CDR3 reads CASSGETYQPQHF. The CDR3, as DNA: TGTGCCAGCTCAGGGGAGACCTATCAGCCCCAGCATTTT.

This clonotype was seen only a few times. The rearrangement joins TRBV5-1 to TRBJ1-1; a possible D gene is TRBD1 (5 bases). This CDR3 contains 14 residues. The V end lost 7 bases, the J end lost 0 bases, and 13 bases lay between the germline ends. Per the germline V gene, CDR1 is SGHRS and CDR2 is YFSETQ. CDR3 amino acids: CASRPTVMNTEAFF. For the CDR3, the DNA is TGCGCCAGCCGGCCGACAGTCATGAACACTGAAGCTTTCTTT.

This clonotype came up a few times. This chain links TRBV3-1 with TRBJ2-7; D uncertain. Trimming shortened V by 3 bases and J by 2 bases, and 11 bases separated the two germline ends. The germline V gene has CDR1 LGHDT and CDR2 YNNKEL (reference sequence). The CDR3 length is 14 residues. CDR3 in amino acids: CASSHYTTTYEQYF. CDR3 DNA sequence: TGTGCCAGCAGCCACTACACAACCACCTACGAGCAGTACTTC.

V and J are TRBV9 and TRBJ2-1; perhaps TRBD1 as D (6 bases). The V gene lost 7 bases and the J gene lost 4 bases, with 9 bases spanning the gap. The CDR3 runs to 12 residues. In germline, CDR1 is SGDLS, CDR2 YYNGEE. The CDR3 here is CASGGRYNEQFF. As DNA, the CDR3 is TGTGCCAGCGGGGGCCGTTACAATGAGCAGTTCTTC.

CDR3 in DNA: TGTGCCAGCAGCAAAGCAGAACAGGGGGCTACTGAAGCTTTCTTT. It specifies CASSKAEQGATEAFF. The chain combines TRBV21-1 with TRBJ1-1; the table's D gene call, TRBD1, was not cross checked with the DNA. TRBV21-1 is deemed a pseudogene. CDR3 length: 15 residues.

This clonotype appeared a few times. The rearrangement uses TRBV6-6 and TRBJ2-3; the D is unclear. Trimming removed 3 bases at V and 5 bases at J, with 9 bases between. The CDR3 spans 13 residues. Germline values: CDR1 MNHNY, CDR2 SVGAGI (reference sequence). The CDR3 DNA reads TGTGCCAGCAGTTATCTAGGCATAGATACGCAGTATTTT. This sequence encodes CASSYLGIDTQYF.

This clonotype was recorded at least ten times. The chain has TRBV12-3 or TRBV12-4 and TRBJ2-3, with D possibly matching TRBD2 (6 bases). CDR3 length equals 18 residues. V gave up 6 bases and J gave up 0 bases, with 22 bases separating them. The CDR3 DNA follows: TGTGCCAGCAGCCACATCCCGGCGGGGACTGCTAGCACAGATACGCAGTATTTT. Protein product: CASSHIPAGTASTDTQYF.

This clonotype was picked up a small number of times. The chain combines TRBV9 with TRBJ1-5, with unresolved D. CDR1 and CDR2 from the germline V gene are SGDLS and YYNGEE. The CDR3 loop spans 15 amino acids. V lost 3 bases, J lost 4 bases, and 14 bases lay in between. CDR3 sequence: CASSGGVGGNQPQHF. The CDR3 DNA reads TGTGCCAGCAGCGGTGGGGTCGGTGGGAATCAGCCCCAGCATTTT.